The rows below give T cell receptor beta chains drawn from one sample of a study of blood T cell repertoires in COVID-19. Profiling relied on immunoSEQ multiplex PCR, and the TCRdb table lists in-frame clones only, not all of them. There are approximately 98,000 clones in the sample; about 88% occur only once, and roughly 2.3% lies in the top ten. Sequencing was carried out using peripheral blood. These receptors were collected from a human donor in a cohort sampled during active COVID-19. The CDR3 runs from the conserved cysteine through the conserved F or W. D genes are given only for firm matches. Clone size is not always given. Where it is, it says once, few, many or a class for expanded clones.

J gene: TRBJ1-1
V gene: TRBV10-3
D gene: -
clone size: -
CDR3 protein: CAISESRGGTEAFF
CDR3 DNA: TGTGCCATCAGTGAGTCGAGGGGGGGCACTGAAGCTTTCTTT

J gene: TRBJ1-2
V gene: TRBV27
D gene: TRBD1
clone size: -
CDR3 protein: CASSPGTGGPLYGYTF
CDR3 DNA: TGTGCCAGCAGTCCGGGGACAGGGGGCCCCCTCTATGGCTACACCTTC

J gene: TRBJ2-1
V gene: TRBV29-1
D gene: -
clone size: -
CDR3 protein: CSVATAAYNEQFF
CDR3 DNA: TGCAGCGTTGCGACAGCAGCCTACAATGAGCAGTTCTTC

J gene: TRBJ2-1
V gene: TRBV7-2
D gene: TRBD2
clone size: -
CDR3 protein: CASSLGGSNVNEQFF
CDR3 DNA: TGTGCCAGCAGCTTAGGCGGGAGTAATGTTAATGAGCAGTTCTTC

J gene: TRBJ2-6
V gene: TRBV9
D gene: TRBD1
clone size: -
CDR3 protein: CASSVGTGDSGANVLTF
CDR3 DNA: TGTGCCAGCAGCGTAGGGACAGGTGACTCTGGGGCCAACGTCCTGACTTTC

J gene: TRBJ2-1
V gene: TRBV5-1
D gene: -
clone size: -
CDR3 protein: CASTKEGRSDNEQFF
CDR3 DNA: TGCGCCAGCACCAAGGAGGGGAGGTCCGACAATGAGCAGTTCTTC

J gene: TRBJ1-3
V gene: TRBV11-2
D gene: -
clone size: -
CDR3 protein: CASSARVGIWNTIYF
CDR3 DNA: TGTGCCAGCAGCGCACGTGTCGGGATCTGGAACACCATATATTTT

J gene: TRBJ2-7
V gene: TRBV5-1
D gene: TRBD2
clone size: -
CDR3 protein: CASRPIAGSSYEQYF
CDR3 DNA: TGCGCCAGCAGGCCTATAGCGGGGTCCTCCTACGAGCAGTACTTC

J gene: TRBJ2-7
V gene: TRBV11-2
D gene: -
clone size: -
CDR3 protein: CASRFQHYEQYF
CDR3 DNA: TGTGCCAGCAGGTTCCAACACTACGAGCAGTACTTC

J gene: TRBJ1-2
V gene: TRBV19
D gene: -
clone size: -
CDR3 protein: CASSIGQNYTF
CDR3 DNA: TGTGCCAGTAGTATAGGACAGAACTACACCTTC

J gene: TRBJ2-3
V gene: TRBV28
D gene: -
clone size: -
CDR3 protein: CASSLYRGITDTQYF
CDR3 DNA: TGTGCCAGCAGTTTATACCGGGGGATCACAGATACGCAGTATTTT

J gene: TRBJ2-1
V gene: TRBV5-6
D gene: -
clone size: -
CDR3 protein: CASSFSGQPSNEQFF
CDR3 DNA: TGTGCCAGCAGCTTCTCTGGACAGCCGAGCAATGAGCAGTTCTTC

J gene: TRBJ2-7
V gene: TRBV12-3/TRBV12-4
D gene: -
clone size: -
CDR3 protein: CASSINSYEQYF
CDR3 DNA: TGTGCCAGCAGTATCAACTCCTACGAGCAGTACTTC

J gene: TRBJ1-1
V gene: TRBV19
D gene: TRBD1
clone size: -
CDR3 protein: CASSAVDRGNTEAFF
CDR3 DNA: TGTGCCAGTAGTGCTGTGGACAGGGGGAACACTGAAGCTTTCTTT

J gene: TRBJ2-1
V gene: TRBV25-1
D gene: -
clone size: once
CDR3 protein: CASSDFPGNEQFF
CDR3 DNA: TGTGCCAGCAGTGATTTCCCGGGGAATGAGCAGTTCTTC

J gene: TRBJ1-5
V gene: TRBV19
D gene: TRBD1
clone size: -
CDR3 protein: CASRAGTGFNQPQHF
CDR3 DNA: TGTGCCAGCAGGGCCGGGACAGGGTTCAATCAGCCCCAGCATTTT

J gene: TRBJ2-7
V gene: TRBV27
D gene: TRBD1
clone size: -
CDR3 protein: CASSRTGGLYEQYF
CDR3 DNA: TGTGCCAGCAGTCGGACAGGGGGGCTCTACGAGCAGTACTTC

J gene: TRBJ1-3
V gene: TRBV4-1
D gene: -
clone size: -
CDR3 protein: CASSQGSSGNTIYF
CDR3 DNA: TGCGCCAGCAGCCAAGGGAGCTCTGGAAACACCATATATTTT

J gene: TRBJ1-5
V gene: TRBV7-9
D gene: -
clone size: few
CDR3 protein: CASSSEGLVQPQHF
CDR3 DNA: TGTGCCAGCAGCTCAGAGGGTCTGGTTCAGCCCCAGCATTTT

J gene: TRBJ2-7
V gene: TRBV12-3/TRBV12-4
D gene: -
clone size: -
CDR3 protein: CASSFSSSYEQYF
CDR3 DNA: TGTGCCAGCAGTTTCTCCAGCTCCTACGAGCAGTACTTC

J gene: TRBJ1-2
V gene: TRBV25-1
D gene: TRBD1
clone size: -
CDR3 protein: CASSSGQGNGYTF
CDR3 DNA: TGTGCCAGCAGTTCCGGACAGGGAAACGGCTACACCTTC

J gene: TRBJ1-1
V gene: TRBV7-3
D gene: -
clone size: -
CDR3 protein: CASSLGGAEAFF
CDR3 DNA: TGTGCCAGCAGCCTCGGGGGGGCGGAAGCTTTCTTT

J gene: TRBJ1-2
V gene: TRBV2
D gene: TRBD1
clone size: -
CDR3 protein: CASRVSSGTGAGYTF
CDR3 DNA: TGTGCCAGCAGGGTATCTTCTGGGACAGGGGCAGGCTACACCTTC

J gene: TRBJ1-4
V gene: TRBV28
D gene: TRBD1
clone size: -
CDR3 protein: CASSLTGQGTNEKLFF
CDR3 DNA: TGTGCCAGCAGTTTAACTGGACAGGGGACTAATGAAAAACTGTTTTTT

J gene: TRBJ2-3
V gene: TRBV6-4
D gene: TRBD2
clone size: -
CDR3 protein: CASSALAGDTDTQYF
CDR3 DNA: TGTGCCAGCAGTGCACTAGCGGGGGACACAGATACGCAGTATTTT

J gene: TRBJ2-6
V gene: TRBV19
D gene: TRBD1
clone size: -
CDR3 protein: CASSMPPGQGANVLTF
CDR3 DNA: TGTGCCAGTAGTATGCCCCCGGGACAGGGGGCCAACGTCCTGACTTTC

J gene: TRBJ2-7
V gene: TRBV7-9
D gene: -
clone size: -
CDR3 protein: CASSLRDEQYF
CDR3 DNA: TGTGCCAGCAGCTTACGAGACGAGCAGTACTTC

J gene: TRBJ2-7
V gene: TRBV5-1
D gene: TRBD1
clone size: -
CDR3 protein: CASSLAPGTGEREQYF
CDR3 DNA: TGCGCCAGCAGCTTGGCACCCGGGACAGGGGAGAGGGAGCAGTACTTC

J gene: TRBJ2-3
V gene: TRBV19
D gene: TRBD2
clone size: once
CDR3 protein: CATAWTGGEDTQYF
CDR3 DNA: TGTGCCACGGCCTGGACGGGAGGGGAGGATACGCAGTATTTT

J gene: TRBJ1-5
V gene: TRBV7-8
D gene: -
clone size: -
CDR3 protein: CASSLEGSGNQPQHF
CDR3 DNA: TGTGCCAGCAGCTTGGAGGGTAGTGGCAATCAGCCCCAGCATTTT

J gene: TRBJ1-1
V gene: TRBV3-1/TRBV3-2
D gene: -
clone size: -
CDR3 protein: CASSQQGSNTEAFF
CDR3 DNA: TGTGCCAGCAGCCAACAGGGCTCGAACACTGAAGCTTTCTTT

J gene: TRBJ2-3
V gene: TRBV2
D gene: TRBD2
clone size: -
CDR3 protein: CASSEVQRGGAPDTQYF
CDR3 DNA: TGTGCCAGCAGTGAAGTCCAGCGGGGGGGGGCCCCAGATACGCAGTATTTT

J gene: TRBJ1-3
V gene: TRBV9
D gene: -
clone size: once
CDR3 protein: CASSVGQGIGGNTIYF
CDR3 DNA: TGTGCCAGCAGCGTAGGTCAGGGAATAGGTGGAAACACCATATATTTT

J gene: TRBJ2-1
V gene: TRBV5-4
D gene: TRBD2
clone size: -
CDR3 protein: CASSLSLAGGPAYNEQFF
CDR3 DNA: TGTGCCAGCAGCTTGTCGCTAGCGGGGGGGCCAGCCTACAATGAGCAGTTCTTC

J gene: TRBJ2-7
V gene: TRBV28
D gene: -
clone size: -
CDR3 protein: CASSLSSRRAWYF
CDR3 DNA: TGTGCCAGCAGTTTATCATCGAGGAGGGCCTGGTACTTC